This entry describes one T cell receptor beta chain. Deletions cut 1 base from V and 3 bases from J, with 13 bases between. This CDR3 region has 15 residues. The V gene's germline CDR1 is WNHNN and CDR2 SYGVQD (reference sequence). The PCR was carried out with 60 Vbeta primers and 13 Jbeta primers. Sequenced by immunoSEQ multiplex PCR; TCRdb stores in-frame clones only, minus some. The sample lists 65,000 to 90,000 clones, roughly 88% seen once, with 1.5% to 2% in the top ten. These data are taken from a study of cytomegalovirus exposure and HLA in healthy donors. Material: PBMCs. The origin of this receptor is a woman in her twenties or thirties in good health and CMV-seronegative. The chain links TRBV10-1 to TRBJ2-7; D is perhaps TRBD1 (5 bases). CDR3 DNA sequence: TGCGCCAGCAGTGAGTGGGGCCCGCAACACTACGAGCAGTACTTC. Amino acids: CASSEWGPQHYEQYF.